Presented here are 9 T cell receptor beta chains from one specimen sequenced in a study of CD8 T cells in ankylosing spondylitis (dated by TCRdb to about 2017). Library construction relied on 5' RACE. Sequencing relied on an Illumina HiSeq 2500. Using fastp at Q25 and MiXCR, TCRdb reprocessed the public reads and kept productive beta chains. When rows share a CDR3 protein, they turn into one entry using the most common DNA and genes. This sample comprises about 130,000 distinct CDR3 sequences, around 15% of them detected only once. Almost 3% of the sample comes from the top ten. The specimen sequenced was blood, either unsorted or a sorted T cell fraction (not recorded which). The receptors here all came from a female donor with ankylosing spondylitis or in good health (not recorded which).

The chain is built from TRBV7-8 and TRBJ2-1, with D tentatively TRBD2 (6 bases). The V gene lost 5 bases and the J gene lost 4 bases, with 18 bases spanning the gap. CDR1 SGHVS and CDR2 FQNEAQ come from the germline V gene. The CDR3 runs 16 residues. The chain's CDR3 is CASSPRQGLTYNEQFF. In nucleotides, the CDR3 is TGTGCCAGCAGCCCTAGGCAGGGACTTACATACAATGAGCAGTTCTTC.

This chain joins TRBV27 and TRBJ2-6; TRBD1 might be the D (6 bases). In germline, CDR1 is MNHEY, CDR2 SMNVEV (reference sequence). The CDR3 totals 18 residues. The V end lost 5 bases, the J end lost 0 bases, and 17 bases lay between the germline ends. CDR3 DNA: TGTGCCAGCAGTACCTGGACAGCCAGCCCCTCTGGGGCCAACGTCCTGACTTTC. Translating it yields CASSTWTASPSGANVLTF.

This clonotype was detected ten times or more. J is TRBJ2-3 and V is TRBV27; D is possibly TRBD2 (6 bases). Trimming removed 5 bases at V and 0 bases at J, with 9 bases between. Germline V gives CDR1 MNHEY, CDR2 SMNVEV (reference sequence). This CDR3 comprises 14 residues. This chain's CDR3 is CASSAGRSTDTQYF. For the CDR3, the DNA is TGTGCCAGCAGTGCGGGGAGAAGCACAGATACGCAGTATTTT.

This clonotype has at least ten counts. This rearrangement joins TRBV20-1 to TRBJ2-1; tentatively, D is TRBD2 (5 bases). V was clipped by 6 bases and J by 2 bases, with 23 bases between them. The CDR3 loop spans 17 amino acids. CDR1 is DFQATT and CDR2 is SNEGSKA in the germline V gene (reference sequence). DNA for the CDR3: TGCAGTGCCCCTCATCGGCCGCGTGGGGAGACCTACAATGAGCAGTTCTTC. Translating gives CSAPHRPRGETYNEQFF.

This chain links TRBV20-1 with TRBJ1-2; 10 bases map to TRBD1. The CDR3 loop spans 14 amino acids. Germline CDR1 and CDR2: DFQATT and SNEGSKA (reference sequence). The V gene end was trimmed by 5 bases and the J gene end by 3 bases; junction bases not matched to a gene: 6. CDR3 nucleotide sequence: TGCAGTGCTCGCCCCGGGACAGGGGACTATGGCTACACCTTC. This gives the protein CSARPGTGDYGYTF.

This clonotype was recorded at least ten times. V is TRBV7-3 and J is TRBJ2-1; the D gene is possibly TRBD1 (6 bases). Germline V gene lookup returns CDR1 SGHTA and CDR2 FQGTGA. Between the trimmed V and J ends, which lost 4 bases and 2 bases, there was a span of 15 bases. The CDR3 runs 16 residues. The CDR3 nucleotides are TGTGCCAGCAGCTCACAGGGTATATCGCCCTACAATGAGCAGTTCTTC. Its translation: CASSSQGISPYNEQFF.

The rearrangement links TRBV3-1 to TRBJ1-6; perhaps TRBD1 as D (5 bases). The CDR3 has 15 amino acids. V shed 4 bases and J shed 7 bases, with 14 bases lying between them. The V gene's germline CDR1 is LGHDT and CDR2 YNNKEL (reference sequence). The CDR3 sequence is CASSPSWGENSPLHF. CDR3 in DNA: TGTGCCAGCAGCCCCTCATGGGGGGAGAATTCACCCCTCCACTTT.

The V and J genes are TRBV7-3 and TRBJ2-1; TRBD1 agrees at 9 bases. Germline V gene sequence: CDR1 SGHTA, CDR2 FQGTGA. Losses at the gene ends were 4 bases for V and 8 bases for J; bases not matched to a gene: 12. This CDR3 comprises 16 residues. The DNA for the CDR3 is TGTGCCAGCAGCTCAAACGCCGGGACAGGGTCGCATGAGCAGTTCTTC. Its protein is CASSSNAGTGSHEQFF.

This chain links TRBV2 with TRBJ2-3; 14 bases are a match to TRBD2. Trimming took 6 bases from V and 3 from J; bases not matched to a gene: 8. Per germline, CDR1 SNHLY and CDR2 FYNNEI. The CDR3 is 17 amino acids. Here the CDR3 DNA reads TGTGCCAGCAGAGGACTAGCGGGGGGTTCTTTGACAGATACGCAGTATTTT. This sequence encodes CASRGLAGGSLTDTQYF.